The 2 T cell receptor beta chains listed next were all sequenced from one sample in a study of human T cells and chemical hapten exposure. The time point is: pre-sensitization, week 0. Treatment of the sample: therapeutic diphenylcyclopropenone sensitization with weekly scalp DPC. MiXCR, run by TCRdb on the RACE reads, gives a single entry per CDR3 protein. The table lists about 250,000 distinct CDR3 sequences, roughly 7.4% of them singletons, with more than 0.95% in the top ten. Material: whole blood, obtained in connection with sensitization to the hapten diphenylcyclopropenone (DPC). These receptor sequences come from a man aged 18 to 29 with alopecia areata. Some clones in this sample may be carry-over from other donors' samples.

The chain is built from TRBV10-1 and TRBJ2-7; 7 bases align to TRBD1. Germline V gene lookup returns CDR1 WNHNN and CDR2 SYGVQD (reference sequence). The CDR3 length is 13 residues. Trimming took 2 bases from V and 6 from J; bases not matched to a gene: 4. In nucleotides, the CDR3 is TGCGCCAGCAGTGAGGTACAGGGGCGCGAGCAGTACTTC. It is translated as CASSEVQGREQYF.

V usage is TRBV6-5 and J usage is TRBJ2-5, with a possible D match to TRBD1 (5 bases). Trimming removed 0 bases at V and 4 bases at J, with 12 bases between. The CDR3 sequence is 15 residues long. Germline V gene data show CDR1 as MNHEY and CDR2 as SVGAGI. Here the CDR3 DNA reads TGTGCCAGCAGTTACTCGGCAGGGCTGAGAGAGACCCAGTACTTC. It codes for CASSYSAGLRETQYF.